What follows describes a single T cell receptor beta chain. Trimming left V 0 bases short and J 4 bases short, with 9 bases between. CDR1 and CDR2 (germline): LNHNV, YYDKDF (reference sequence). The CDR3 is 14 amino acids. This sample is drawn from a study of cytomegalovirus exposure and HLA in healthy donors. Study overall: Genetic ancestry analysis placed under 90% of the approximately 400 donors that were genotyped in the Caucasian-associated cluster.

Primers for the PCR totalled 60 Vbeta and 13 Jbeta. Method: immunoSEQ multiplex PCR; TCRdb's copy keeps in-frame clones and lacks some. Counted here are 100,000 or so clones, roughly 70% occurring once; the ten biggest clones make up about 2.5%. The specimen was PBMCs. This TCR derives from a man aged 45 to 65 in good health and CMV-seronegative. The J gene is TRBJ1-2, the V gene TRBV15; the D gene is possibly TRBD1 (5 bases). The CDR3 loop reads CATSRDGQGYGYTF. For the CDR3, the DNA is TGTGCCACCAGCAGAGATGGGCAGGGCTATGGCTACACCTTC.